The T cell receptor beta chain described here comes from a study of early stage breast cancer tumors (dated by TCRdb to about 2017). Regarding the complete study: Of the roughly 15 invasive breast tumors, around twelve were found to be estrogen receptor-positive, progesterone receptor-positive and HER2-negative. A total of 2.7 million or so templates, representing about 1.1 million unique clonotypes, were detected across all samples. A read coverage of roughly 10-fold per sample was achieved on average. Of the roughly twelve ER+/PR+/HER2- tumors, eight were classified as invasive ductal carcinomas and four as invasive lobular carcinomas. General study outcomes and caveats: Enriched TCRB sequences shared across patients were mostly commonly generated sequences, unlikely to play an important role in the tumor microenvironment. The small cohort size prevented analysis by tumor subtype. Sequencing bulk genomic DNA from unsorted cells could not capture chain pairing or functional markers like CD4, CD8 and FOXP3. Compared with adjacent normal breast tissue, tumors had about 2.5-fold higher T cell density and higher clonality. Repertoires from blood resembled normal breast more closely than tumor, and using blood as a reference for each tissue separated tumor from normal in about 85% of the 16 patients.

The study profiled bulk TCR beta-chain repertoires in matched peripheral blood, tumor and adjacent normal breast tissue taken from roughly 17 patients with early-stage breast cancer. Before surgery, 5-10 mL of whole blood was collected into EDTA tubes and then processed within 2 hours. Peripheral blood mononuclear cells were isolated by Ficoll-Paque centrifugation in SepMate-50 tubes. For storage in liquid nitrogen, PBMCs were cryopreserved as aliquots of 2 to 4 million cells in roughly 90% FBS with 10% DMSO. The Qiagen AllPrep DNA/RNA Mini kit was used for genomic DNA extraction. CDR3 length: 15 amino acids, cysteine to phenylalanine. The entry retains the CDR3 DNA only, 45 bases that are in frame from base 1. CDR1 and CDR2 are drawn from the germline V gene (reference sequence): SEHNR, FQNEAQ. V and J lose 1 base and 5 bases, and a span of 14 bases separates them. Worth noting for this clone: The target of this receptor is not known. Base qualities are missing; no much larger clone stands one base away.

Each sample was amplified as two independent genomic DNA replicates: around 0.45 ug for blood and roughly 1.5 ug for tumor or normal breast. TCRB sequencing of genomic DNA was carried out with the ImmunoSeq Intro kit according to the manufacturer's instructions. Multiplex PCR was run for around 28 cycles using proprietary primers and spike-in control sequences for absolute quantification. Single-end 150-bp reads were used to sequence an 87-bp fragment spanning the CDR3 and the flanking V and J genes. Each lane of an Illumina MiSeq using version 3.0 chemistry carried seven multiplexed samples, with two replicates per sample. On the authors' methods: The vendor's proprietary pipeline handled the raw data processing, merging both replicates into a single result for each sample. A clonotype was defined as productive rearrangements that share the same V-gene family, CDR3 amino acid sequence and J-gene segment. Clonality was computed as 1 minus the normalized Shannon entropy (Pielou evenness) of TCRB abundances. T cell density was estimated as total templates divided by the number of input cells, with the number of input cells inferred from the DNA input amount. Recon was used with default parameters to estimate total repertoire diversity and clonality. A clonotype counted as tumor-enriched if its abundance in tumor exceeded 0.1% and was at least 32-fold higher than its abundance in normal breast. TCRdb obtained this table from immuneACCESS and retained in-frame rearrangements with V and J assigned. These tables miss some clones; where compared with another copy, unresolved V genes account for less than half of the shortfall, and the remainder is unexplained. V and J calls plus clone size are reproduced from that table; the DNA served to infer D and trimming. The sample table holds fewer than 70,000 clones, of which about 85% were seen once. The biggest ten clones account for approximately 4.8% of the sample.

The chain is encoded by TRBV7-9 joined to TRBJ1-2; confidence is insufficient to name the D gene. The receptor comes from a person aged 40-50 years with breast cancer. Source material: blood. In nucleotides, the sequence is TGTGCCAGCAGCTTAGGGAGCGCCTTCCTTTATGGCTACACCTTC. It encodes CASSLGSAFLYGYTF.